This T cell receptor (beta chain) is from a study of T cell responses to AZD1222 COVID-19 vaccine. Sequencing was performed with immunoSEQ multiplex PCR; in TCRdb, only in-frame clones are kept and a portion is missing. The sample holds approximately 120,000 clones, 80% to 90% seen once. Notes on this clone: Its specificity is not known.

The study, taken as a whole, reports: An increase in Spike-specific TCR breadth and depth was observed after two AZD1222 doses. Donors in the cohort were predominantly white British and more often female, and clonal diversity was possibly underestimated. The study found vaccine-associated CD4 TCRs spanning spike, dominant at 160-218 and 743-854.

Germline-derived CDR1 and CDR2 are SGHTA and FQGTGA. V was cut by 4 bases and J by 1 base, with 15 bases left in between. The CDR3 contains 16 residues. The source of this sequence is an adult who received the AZD1222 COVID-19 vaccine. The starting material was peripheral blood, obtained 28 days after the second AZD1222 dose. The V gene is TRBV7-3, the J gene TRBJ2-3, with a weak D call TRBD1 (5 bases). In DNA form, the CDR3 reads TGTGCCAGCAGCTCGCAGGGTGGGATGGGCACAGATACGCAGTATTTT. Translation: CASSSQGGMGTDTQYF.